The 23 T cell receptor beta chains below were found in one sample sequenced in a study of blood T cell repertoires in COVID-19. The method was immunoSEQ multiplex PCR; TCRdb's version includes in-frame clones alone and lacks a portion of them. The repertoire holds tens of thousands of clones, with more than 60% as singletons. Input material: peripheral blood. Receptors were obtained from a man aged 55 to 69 with acute or convalescent COVID-19.

The chain is built from TRBV3-1 (or the pseudogene TRBV3-2) and TRBJ2-5; D is uncertain. V was cut by 0 bases and J by 7 bases, with 6 bases left in between. Germline V gene sequence: CDR1 LGHDT, CDR2 YNNKEL (reference sequence). The CDR3 is 12 residues long. The CDR3 reads CASSQDLGTQYF. The CDR3 nucleotides read TGTGCCAGCAGCCAAGATCTCGGGACCCAGTACTTC.

The V call is TRBV9, the J call TRBJ2-1; D is ambiguous. V shed 4 bases and J shed 10 bases, with 9 bases lying between them. The CDR3 sequence is 11 residues long. Germline V gene lookup returns CDR1 SGDLS and CDR2 YYNGEE. In DNA form, the CDR3 reads TGTGCCAGCAGCCTCGAGTACGAGCAGTTCTTC. Translated, it gives CASSLEYEQFF.

In its sample, this clone was seen a few times. CDR3: CASSLRTGIYEQFF. CDR3 DNA: TGTGCCAGCAGCCTCCGGACAGGTATCTATGAGCAGTTCTTC. The chain carries TRBV9 and TRBJ2-1; 7 positions agree with TRBD1. The CDR3 runs 14 residues. V lost 4 bases to trimming and J lost 8 bases; unmatched junction nucleotides: 9. Germline-derived CDR1 and CDR2 are SGDLS and YYNGEE.

The CDR3 DNA follows: TGTGCCAGCAGCCAAGAGAGACGGCAGGGGGCTGGAAACACCATATATTTT. Protein product: CASSQERRQGAGNTIYF. The chain recombines TRBV4-2 with TRBJ1-3, with 7 bases fitting TRBD1. This CDR3 contains 17 residues. The V gene end was trimmed by 0 bases and the J gene end by 2 bases; junction bases not matched to a gene: 7. Germline V gene data show CDR1 as LGHNA and CDR2 as YNFKEQ.

The J gene is TRBJ2-1, the V gene TRBV7-3; 8 bases are a match to TRBD2. The CDR3 loop spans 18 amino acids. Germline V CDR1 and CDR2: SGHTA, FQGTGA. J was trimmed by 0 bases and V by 4 bases; bases with no gene match: 11. The CDR3, as DNA: TGTGCCAGCAGCTCCGCGGGAGGCGGGCTTAGCTCCTACAATGAGCAGTTCTTC. This translates into CASSSAGGGLSSYNEQFF.

The chain employs TRBV6-5 and TRBJ2-7, with D tentatively TRBD1 (6 bases). Deletions cut 0 bases from V and 2 bases from J, with 8 bases between. The germline gives CDR1 MNHEY, CDR2 SVGAGI. CDR3 size: 14 residues. CDR3 protein: CASSYSRTAYEQYF. The CDR3 DNA sequence: TGTGCCAGCAGTTACTCTAGGACAGCCTACGAGCAGTACTTC.

This rearrangement joins TRBV30 to TRBJ1-3; D remains ambiguous. Germline values: CDR1 GTSNPN, CDR2 SVGIG (reference sequence). This CDR3 has 14 amino acids. The V and J ends lost 0 bases and 0 bases respectively, with 6 bases between them. The CDR3 sequence: CAWSVQISGNTIYF. The CDR3 DNA is TGTGCCTGGAGTGTACAAATCTCTGGAAACACCATATATTTT.

There are many counts of this clone. The rearrangement joins TRBV4-2 to TRBJ1-1, with 11 bases that match TRBD1. The CDR3 loop spans 18 amino acids. V shed 3 bases and J 1 base; nucleotides not matched to a gene: 10. CDR1 and CDR2 from the germline V gene are LGHNA and YNFKEQ. The CDR3 spells CASSQGQGGSPGNTEAFF. CDR3 DNA sequence: TGTGCCAGCAGCCAGGGACAGGGGGGCTCCCCCGGGAACACTGAAGCTTTCTTT.

CDR3 DNA: TGTGCCACCAGCAGAGGTCAGGGCCCCGGGGAAGCTTTCTTT. Translating it yields CATSRGQGPGEAFF. The chain combines TRBV15 with TRBJ1-1, with D possibly being TRBD1 (5 bases). The V end lost 1 base, the J end lost 8 bases, and 14 bases lay between the germline ends. The germline V gene encodes CDR1 LNHNV and CDR2 YYDKDF (reference sequence). This CDR3 is 14 amino acids long.

This chain links TRBV30 with TRBJ2-7; 11 bases are a match to TRBD1. Trimming cost V 0 bases and J 4 bases; bases outside gene matches: 5. The CDR3 is 15 residues long. Germline values: CDR1 GTSNPN, CDR2 SVGIG (reference sequence). The CDR3 sequence is CAWSVLGTGGYEQYF. In DNA, the CDR3 is TGTGCCTGGAGTGTACTGGGGACAGGGGGTTACGAGCAGTACTTC.

A few counts support this clone. V usage is TRBV19 and J usage is TRBJ2-7, with 7 bases identical to TRBD2. The CDR3 length is 15 residues. From germline, CDR1 is LNHDA and CDR2 SQIVND (reference sequence). The ends lost 5 bases at V and 0 bases at J; junction bases unmatched: 7. This CDR3 reads CASSHREASSYEQYF. CDR3 sequence (DNA): TGTGCCAGTAGTCACCGGGAGGCGAGCTCCTACGAGCAGTACTTC.

This clone showed up just once. The CDR3 loop is CASSWTGLGETQYF. The DNA of the CDR3 is TGTGCCAGCAGCTGGACAGGCCTGGGGGAGACCCAGTACTTC. V usage is TRBV6-5 and J usage is TRBJ2-5, with 7 positions matching TRBD1. From germline, CDR1 is MNHEY and CDR2 SVGAGI. J lost 5 bases, V lost 6 bases, and 9 bases had no gene match. The CDR3 length is 14 residues.

The V and J genes are TRBV19 and TRBJ2-3; 11 bases map to TRBD2. Germline CDR1 reads LNHDA; CDR2 reads SQIVND (reference sequence). CDR3 length equals 15 residues. Trimming removed 11 bases from V and 6 bases from J; junction bases left unmatched: 13. CDR3 DNA: TGTGCCCCAATCATTCTAGCGGGGGGAGTGGATACGCAGTATTTT. Protein sequence: CAPIILAGGVDTQYF.

The rearrangement links TRBV5-6 to TRBJ1-4; 7 nucleotides match TRBD1. This CDR3 comprises 14 residues. Trimming at V came to 1 base and at J to 7 bases, leaving 4 bases not matched to a gene. Germline-derived CDR1 and CDR2 are SGHDT and YYEEEE. This CDR3 is CASSLKGAGEKLFF. CDR3 nucleotides: TGTGCCAGCAGCTTGAAGGGGGCTGGTGAAAAACTGTTTTTT.

The rearrangement links TRBV6-1 to TRBJ1-6; D is perhaps TRBD1 (6 bases). This CDR3 is built from 14 residues. Germline CDR1 is MNHNS and CDR2 is SASEGT. V was cut by 5 bases and J by 8 bases, with 13 bases left in between. The CDR3 is CASSQWTAHSPLHF. The CDR3 bases are TGTGCCAGCAGTCAATGGACAGCCCATTCACCCCTCCACTTT.

The CDR3 DNA is TGTGCCAGCAGTTTACAGGGGCGGGAGACCCAGTACTTC. It specifies CASSLQGRETQYF. The chain joins TRBV7-3 to TRBJ2-5; 7 nucleotides line up with TRBD1. Trimming took 6 bases from V and 5 from J; bases not matched to a gene: 6. The CDR3 spans 13 residues. Germline V CDR1 and CDR2: SGHTA, FQGTGA.

The chain joins TRBV2 to TRBJ2-2; the D gene is possibly TRBD1 (6 bases). Germline CDR1 and CDR2: SNHLY and FYNNEI. V lost 3 bases and J lost 5, with 13 bases in between. The CDR3 extends over 15 amino acids. The CDR3 DNA reads TGTGCCAGCAGTGAGGTCAGGGGTAAAACCGGGGAGCTGTTTTTT. Residues: CASSEVRGKTGELFF.

This sequence joins TRBV5-1 and TRBJ2-6; TRBD1 matches at 8 bases. V lost 4 bases and J lost 3; bases outside the gene matches: 3. The CDR3 has 15 amino acids. From germline, CDR1 is SGHRS and CDR2 YFSETQ. Here the CDR3 reads CASSQGAHGANVLTF. CDR3 sequence (DNA): TGCGCCAGCAGCCAGGGGGCGCATGGGGCCAACGTCCTGACTTTC.

The chain links TRBV6-1 to TRBJ1-6; D is ambiguous. V was clipped by 0 bases and J by 7 bases, with 13 bases between them. The V gene's germline CDR1 is MNHNS and CDR2 SASEGT. CDR3 size: 16 residues. The CDR3 sequence: CASSEALRRENSPLHF. The CDR3, as DNA: TGTGCCAGCAGTGAAGCGCTTCGGAGGGAGAATTCACCCCTCCACTTT.

The chain recombines TRBV6-2 or TRBV6-3 with TRBJ1-1, with a weak D call TRBD1 (5 bases). This CDR3 comprises 13 residues. CDR1 is MNHEY, CDR2 SVGEGT, per germline. Trimming pared 6 bases from V and 8 bases from J, leaving 16 bases between. The CDR3 DNA sequence: TGTGCCAGCAGCCAAAACACAGGCCGGGAAGCTTTCTTT. It specifies CASSQNTGREAFF.

This rearrangement joins TRBV30 to TRBJ1-5; D not resolved. The CDR3 runs 13 residues. Looked up from germline, CDR1 is GTSNPN and CDR2 is SVGIG (reference sequence). The V end was cut by 0 bases, the J end by 4 bases, with 7 bases between. The CDR3 spells CAWSVQRNQPQHF. CDR3 DNA sequence: TGTGCCTGGAGTGTACAGCGGAATCAGCCCCAGCATTTT.

V is TRBV10-3 and J is TRBJ2-2; a possible D gene is TRBD1 (6 bases). V lost 3 bases to trimming and J lost 7 bases, with 6 bases between them. CDR1 ENHRY and CDR2 SYGVKD come from the germline V gene. This CDR3 comprises 12 residues. CDR3 loop: CAISEQGGELFF. CDR3 in DNA: TGTGCCATCAGTGAACAGGGCGGGGAGCTGTTTTTT.

Only one count was recorded for this clone. The chain joins TRBV3-1 (or the pseudogene TRBV3-2) to TRBJ2-3; TRBD2 matches at 9 bases. J lost 3 bases, V lost 0 bases, and 16 bases had no gene match. This CDR3 spans 20 amino acids. Per germline, CDR1 LGHDT and CDR2 YNNKEL (reference sequence). CDR3 nucleotides: TGTGCCAGCAGCCAAGATGATCGAGCGGGAGGTAGTGTAGGAACAGATACGCAGTATTTT. Translating gives CASSQDDRAGGSVGTDTQYF.